Listed below are T cell receptor beta chains from one sample, sequenced in a study of a mutant IDH1 vaccine in newly diagnosed glioma. No antigen has been assigned to these receptors. Assay: immunoSEQ multiplex PCR; the TCRdb copy retains only in-frame clones and omits some. The sample includes around 40,000 clones, roughly nine tenths of them seen just once. This specimen consisted of PBMCs, obtained from a glioma patient whose treatment included an IDH1 peptide vaccine. The source is a man aged 35-49 years with glioma. Each CDR3 is given with its conserved first and last residue. Each record gives: D gene, clone size, J gene, V gene, CDR3 DNA, CDR3 protein. A D gene is named only where the DNA matches it firmly. Not every row has a clone size; where given, it reads once, few, many or a size class.

.,.,TRBJ1-2,TRBV11-2,TGTGCCAGCAGCTTAACAGGGACCGACTATGGCTACACCTTC,CASSLTGTDYGYTF
.,few,TRBJ1-1,TRBV18,TGTGCCAGCTCACCACGGGGGGACACTGAAGCTTTCTTT,CASSPRGDTEAFF
.,.,TRBJ1-1,TRBV19,TGTGCCAGTAACCCGGGGAGGACTGAAGCTTTCTTT,CASNPGRTEAFF
.,few,TRBJ2-7,TRBV2,TGTGCCAGCAGTGCTGGGATAGAGCAGTACTTC,CASSAGIEQYF
TRBD2,once,TRBJ2-1,TRBV5-5,TGTGCCAGCAGCCTCCTAGCGGGGGGGTACAATGAGCAGTTCTTC,CASSLLAGGYNEQFF
TRBD1,.,TRBJ1-5,TRBV19,TGTGCCAGTAGCTGGACAGGGGGGAGCAATCAGCCCCAGCATTTT,CASSWTGGSNQPQHF
TRBD1,.,TRBJ2-2,TRBV6-5,TGTGCCAGCAGACAGGGGTACACCGGGGAGCTGTTTTTT,CASRQGYTGELFF
.,.,TRBJ1-2,TRBV18,TGTGCCAGCTCACGACTGGAGTCACAGGGAGGCTACACCTTC,CASSRLESQGGYTF
.,.,TRBJ1-3,TRBV11-3,TGTGCCAGCAGCTCCGGCTTCGGAAACACCATATATTTT,CASSSGFGNTIYF
.,.,TRBJ2-2,TRBV6-1,TGTGCCAGCAGTGCTTTCCCCGCCGGCACCGGGGAGCTGTTTTTT,CASSAFPAGTGELFF
.,.,TRBJ1-2,TRBV23-1,TGCGCCAGCAGTCAATCGCGGGAGAGGCCAGGCTATGGCTACACCTTC,CASSQSRERPGYGYTF
.,.,TRBJ1-2,TRBV7-9,TGTGCCAGCAGCTTCACCGCGGGGAACGCCTATGGCTACACCTTC,CASSFTAGNAYGYTF
TRBD2,.,TRBJ2-5,TRBV9,TGTGCCAGCACTGCGGGAGGCTCTGGGGAGACCCAGTACTTC,CASTAGGSGETQYF
.,.,TRBJ1-3,TRBV15,TGTGCCACCAGCAGAGAAAGGGGGGAGTCTGGAAACACCATATATTTT,CATSRERGESGNTIYF
.,.,TRBJ1-4,TRBV7-9,TGTGCCAGCATGGTGAGCGGAACTAATGAAAAACTGTTTTTT,CASMVSGTNEKLFF
.,once,TRBJ2-1,TRBV6-1,TGTGCCAGCAGGGGGCCGATGAATGAGCAGTTCTTC,CASRGPMNEQFF
.,.,TRBJ1-1,TRBV6-5,TGTGCCAGCAGTACACAGGGAGTCGATCGGGGAGCTTTCTTT,CASSTQGVDRGAFF
.,.,TRBJ1-1,TRBV19,TGTGCCAGCACGCGATCCGGACAGTTGAGCACTGAAGCTTTCTTT,CASTRSGQLSTEAFF
.,.,TRBJ2-7,TRBV18,TGTGCCAGCTCACCTGTGAACTACGAGCAGTACTTC,CASSPVNYEQYF
.,.,TRBJ2-2,TRBV30,TGTGCCTGGAGTGTCACCCACACCGGGGAGCTGTTTTTT,CAWSVTHTGELFF
.,.,TRBJ1-2,TRBV7-9,TGTGCCAGCAGCTTAAGTTCTCGTGGCTACACCTTC,CASSLSSRGYTF
TRBD1,.,TRBJ1-1,TRBV30,TGTGCCTGGAGGCCTGGGACAGGGGAAGGTGAAGCTTTCTTT,CAWRPGTGEGEAFF
.,.,TRBJ2-5,TRBV5-1,TGCGCCAGCAGCTTGTTCGCTAGCGCGGAGACCCAGTACTTC,CASSLFASAETQYF
.,.,TRBJ1-1,TRBV10-3,TGTGCCATCAATGCGGGGGCGGGAACTGAAGCTTTCTTT,CAINAGAGTEAFF
.,few,TRBJ1-4,TRBV13,TGTGCCAGCAGCTTAGATAGGGAAGAAAAACTGTTTTTT,CASSLDREEKLFF
.,few,TRBJ1-6,TRBV5-1,TGCGCCAGCAGCTTGGACTTCGCGGGAGGGGGTAGTTCACCCCTCCACTTT,CASSLDFAGGGSSPLHF
.,.,TRBJ2-7,TRBV7-8,TGTGCCAGCAGTCCCTTCTCCGGGGGCAGCAGCTCCGCCGAGCAGTACTTC,CASSPFSGGSSSAEQYF
TRBD1,.,TRBJ2-2,TRBV7-2,TGTGCCAGCAGCCGGACAGGGTTCACCGGGGAGCTGTTTTTT,CASSRTGFTGELFF
TRBD1,.,TRBJ2-7,TRBV19,TGTGCCAGTAGTATAACCGGGACAGGATCCTACGAGCAGTACTTC,CASSITGTGSYEQYF
TRBD1,.,TRBJ2-5,TRBV29-1,TGCAGCGTTGATTTTCCCTCTCCTCTTGACAGGGACCAGACCCAGTACTTC,CSVDFPSPLDRDQTQYF
.,.,TRBJ2-1,TRBV11-2,TGTGCCAGCAGCCCAGGGACGGGGGATGGCGGCCTTGGCGATGAGCAGTTCTTC,CASSPGTGDGGLGDEQFF
.,.,TRBJ1-6,TRBV15,TGTGCCACCAGCATTAGGGACGGAGCTTCACCCCTCCACTTT,CATSIRDGASPLHF
.,.,TRBJ2-2,TRBV6-5,TGTGCCAGCAGCCGGAGACAGCTTACCGGGGAGCTGTTTTTT,CASSRRQLTGELFF
.,once,TRBJ1-1,TRBV11-2,TGTGCCAGCAGCTCCCCGAGAATTAAGGCTTTCTTT,CASSSPRIKAFF
.,.,TRBJ1-5,TRBV19,TGTGCCAGTAGTCCCCAAGGGGGGACACAAAGTCAGCCCCAGCATTTT,CASSPQGGTQSQPQHF
.,.,TRBJ2-2,TRBV6-6,TGTGCCAGCAGTTACTCGGGAGAGGAGCTGTTTTTT,CASSYSGEELFF
.,.,TRBJ2-5,TRBV5-4,TGTGCCAGCAGCCCCCGGACCCCGGAGACCCAGTACTTC,CASSPRTPETQYF
.,.,TRBJ2-2,TRBV2,TGTGCCAGCAGGGGGTACGTGAACACCGGGGAGCTGTTTTTT,CASRGYVNTGELFF
TRBD1,.,TRBJ2-7,TRBV13,TGTGCCAGTCAAAAAAACAGGGGCGAGCAGTACTTC,CASQKNRGEQYF
.,.,TRBJ1-1,TRBV7-9,TGTGCCAGCAGGGGGAGTGAGACTGAAGCTTTCTTT,CASRGSETEAFF
.,.,TRBJ2-7,TRBV28,TGTGCCAGCAGACCGCGGAAGGGAGCCACCTACGAGCAGTACTTC,CASRPRKGATYEQYF
TRBD2,.,TRBJ2-5,TRBV2,TGTGCCAGCAGTGATAATAGCGGGGGGGCAGAGACCCAGTACTTC,CASSDNSGGAETQYF
.,.,TRBJ2-3,TRBV12-5,TGTGCTAGTGGTCCCTCCGCGTCGGATACGCAGTATTTT,CASGPSASDTQYF
TRBD2,.,TRBJ2-3,TRBV2,TGTGCCAGCAGTGAAGGTCTAGCGGGGGGGGATGATACGCAGTATTTT,CASSEGLAGGDDTQYF
TRBD1,.,TRBJ1-2,TRBV28,TGTGCCAGCAGTCCTCCGGGACAGGGGATCTATGGCTACACCTTC,CASSPPGQGIYGYTF
TRBD2,.,TRBJ2-3,TRBV7-9,TGTGCCAGCAGCCTCCTGGGAGCGGGGGAGCTCACAGATACGCAGTATTTT,CASSLLGAGELTDTQYF
.,.,TRBJ1-2,TRBV4-1,TGCGCCAGCAGCCAAGAAGGTCAGGGATACTATGGCTACACCTTC,CASSQEGQGYYGYTF